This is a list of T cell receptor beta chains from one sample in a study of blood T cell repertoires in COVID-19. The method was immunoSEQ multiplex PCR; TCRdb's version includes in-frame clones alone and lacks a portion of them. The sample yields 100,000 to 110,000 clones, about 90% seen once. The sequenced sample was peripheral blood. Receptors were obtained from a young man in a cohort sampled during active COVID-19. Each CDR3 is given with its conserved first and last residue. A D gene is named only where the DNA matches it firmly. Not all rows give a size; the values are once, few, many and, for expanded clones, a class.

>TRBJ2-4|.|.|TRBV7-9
CASSLYRAGDGRDIQYF
TGTGCCAGCAGCTTATATAGGGCAGGGGATGGTAGGGACATTCAGTACTTC
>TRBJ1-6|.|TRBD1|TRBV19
CASSDRGSYNSPLHF
TGTGCCAGTAGCGACAGGGGCTCCTATAATTCACCCCTCCACTTT
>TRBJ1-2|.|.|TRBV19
CASSIEDRNYGYTF
TGTGCCAGTAGTATAGAGGACAGAAACTATGGCTACACCTTC
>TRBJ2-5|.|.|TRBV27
CASSSHRQLVEETQYF
TGTGCCAGCAGTTCCCATAGGCAACTAGTCGAAGAGACCCAGTACTTC
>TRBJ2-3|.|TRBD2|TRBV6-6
CASSYRLAGLTQYF
TGTGCCAGCAGTTACAGGCTAGCGGGGCTTACGCAGTATTTT
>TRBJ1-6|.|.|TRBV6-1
CASSDGNNSPLHF
TGTGCCAGCAGTGACGGGAATAATTCACCCCTCCACTTT
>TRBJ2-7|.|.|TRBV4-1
CASSQVASGTIYEQYF
TGCGCCAGCAGCCAAGTGGCATCCGGGACAATCTACGAGCAGTACTTC
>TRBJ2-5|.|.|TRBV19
CASSPGQKSQQETQYF
TGTGCCAGTAGCCCCGGACAGAAAAGCCAACAAGAGACCCAGTACTTC
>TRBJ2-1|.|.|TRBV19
CASSIDRGYNEQFF
TGTGCCAGTAGTATAGACAGGGGCTACAATGAGCAGTTCTTC
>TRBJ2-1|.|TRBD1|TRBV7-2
CASSLAGQGDEQFF
TGTGCCAGCAGCTTAGCCGGACAGGGGGATGAGCAGTTCTTC
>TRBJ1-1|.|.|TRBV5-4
CASSLGQGGDTEAFF
TGTGCCAGCAGCTTGGGTCAGGGAGGAGACACTGAAGCTTTCTTT
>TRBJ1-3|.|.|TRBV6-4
CASRGYSGNTIYF
TGTGCCAGCAGGGGCTACTCTGGAAACACCATATATTTT
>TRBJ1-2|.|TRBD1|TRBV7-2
CASSRSQTGTGYGYTF
TGTGCCAGCAGCCGCAGCCAAACCGGGACAGGGTATGGCTACACCTTC
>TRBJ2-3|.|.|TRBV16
CASSQSLDTQYF
TGTGCCAGCAGCCAATCCTTAGATACGCAGTATTTT
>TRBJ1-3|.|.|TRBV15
CATRGLGNTIYF
TGTGCCACGCGGGGTTTAGGAAACACCATATATTTT
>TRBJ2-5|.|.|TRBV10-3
CAISNQETQYF
TGTGCCATCAGCAATCAAGAGACCCAGTACTTC
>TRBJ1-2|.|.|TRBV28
CASSLPGKGYGYTF
TGTGCCAGCAGTTTACCGGGGAAAGGCTATGGCTACACCTTC
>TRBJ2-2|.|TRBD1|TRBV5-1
CASSLPGQGWITGELFF
TGCGCCAGCAGCTTGCCAGGACAGGGTTGGATTACCGGGGAGCTGTTTTTT
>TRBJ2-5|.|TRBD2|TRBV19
CASSWGEGEKTQYF
TGTGCCAGCAGCTGGGGGGAGGGTGAAAAGACCCAGTACTTC
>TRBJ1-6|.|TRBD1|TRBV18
CASSSETGYNSPLHF
TGTGCCAGCTCAAGCGAGACAGGGTACAACTCACCCCTCCACTTT
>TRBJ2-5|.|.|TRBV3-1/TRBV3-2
CASSRLNAVETQYF
TGTGCCAGCAGCCGATTGAACGCGGTCGAGACCCAGTACTTC
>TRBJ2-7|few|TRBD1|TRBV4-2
CASSQLFGTGGYEQYF
TGTGCCAGCAGCCAACTTTTCGGGACAGGGGGCTACGAGCAGTACTTC